One and the same sample provided the 7 T cell receptor beta chains below, sequenced in a study of patients with pleural tuberculosis. Each CDR3 protein is one row after TCRdb ran MiXCR on the reads. The table has around 50,000 distinct CDR3 sequences, approximately 7.5% seen once. The receptors were sampled from a human donor with pleural tuberculosis.

This clonotype came up many times. The rearrangement uses TRBV12-3 or TRBV12-4 and TRBJ2-3; TRBD1 aligns across 9 bases. The CDR3 runs to 15 residues. V was pared by 5 bases and J by 2 bases, with 5 bases of the junction left unmatched. The CDR3, as DNA: TGTGCCAGCAGTCGACAGGGGGAGTACACAGATACGCAGTATTTT. Its protein product is CASSRQGEYTDTQYF.

In this sample, this clonotype turned up a few times. The chain has TRBV5-4 and TRBJ2-3, with 10 nucleotides matching TRBD2. CDR3 size: 16 residues. V lost 1 base and J lost 3; bases outside the gene matches: 5. Germline CDR1 SGHNT, CDR2 YYREEE (reference sequence). The CDR3, as DNA: TGTGCCAGCAGCTTGCTAGCGGGAGATGGGACAGATACGCAGTATTTT. It translates to CASSLLAGDGTDTQYF. Full variable domain (missing parts from reference TRBV5-4 and TRBJ2-3): ETGVTQSPTHLIKTRGQQVTLRCSSQSGHNTVSWYQQALGQGPQFIFQYYREEENGRGNFPPRFSGLQFPNYSSELNVNALELDDSALYLCASSLLAGDGTDTQYFGPGTRLTVL.

This clonotype was seen ten or more times. This chain joins TRBV11-2 and TRBJ2-7; no clear D. Germline-derived CDR1 and CDR2 are SGHAT and FQNNGV. CDR3 length equals 11 residues. Trimming took 5 bases from V and 4 from J, leaving 6 bases between them. CDR3 residues: CASSPRYEQYF. For the CDR3, the DNA is TGTGCCAGCAGCCCGCGTTACGAGCAGTACTTC.

The sample holds many counts of this clonotype. V gene TRBV24-1 combines with J gene TRBJ2-3; D possibly matches TRBD1 or TRBD2 (6 bases each). Germline CDR1 KGHDR, CDR2 SFDVKD. CDR3 length: 13 residues. Trimming took 8 bases from V and 1 from J, leaving 9 bases between them. CDR3 sequence reads: CATKGGGTDTQYF. Here the CDR3 DNA reads TGTGCCACCAAGGGGGGCGGCACAGATACGCAGTATTTT.

In its sample, this clonotype was seen many times. This sequence joins TRBV28 and TRBJ1-5; 10 bases line up with TRBD1. Germline V lookup: CDR1 MDHEN, CDR2 SYDVKM. The V segment lost 7 bases and the J segment 13 bases; nucleotides outside the gene matches: 13. The CDR3 is 14 residues long. CDR3 in amino acids: CASTGDRGLPFQHF. The CDR3, as DNA: TGTGCCAGCACCGGGGACAGGGGTCTGCCCTTTCAGCATTTT.

This clonotype was detected only a few times. This rearrangement joins TRBV10-3 to TRBJ2-1; 8 bases line up with TRBD2. V lost 6 bases and J lost 5; bases outside the gene matches: 9. The CDR3 sequence is 15 residues long. Looked up from germline, CDR1 is ENHRY and CDR2 is SYGVKD. CDR3 sequence reads: CAIRITSGLHNEQFF. Written as DNA, the CDR3 is TGTGCCATCAGAATAACTAGCGGACTGCACAATGAGCAGTTCTTC.

This clonotype was recorded many times. V and J are TRBV24-1 and TRBJ2-3; D possibly corresponds to TRBD2 (6 bases). This CDR3 is 16 amino acids long. Trimming took 3 bases from V and 4 from J, leaving 16 bases between them. Germline lookup yields CDR1 KGHDR and CDR2 SFDVKD. CDR3 region: CATSDPTSSPPDTQYF. DNA of the CDR3: TGTGCCACCAGTGATCCGACTAGTAGCCCCCCAGATACGCAGTATTTT.